This T cell receptor beta chain was recovered during a study of T cell changes during pregnancy in multiple sclerosis. The repertoire was sequenced with immunoSEQ multiplex PCR; TCRdb's copy has only in-frame clones and lacks some. The data contain approximately 100,000 clones, about 93% of them singletons. Germline V lookup: CDR1 SEHNR, CDR2 FQNEAQ (reference sequence). This CDR3 has 17 residues. Trimming removed 2 bases at V and 2 bases at J, with 19 bases between. This sequence originates from a female donor with multiple sclerosis, enrolled in a pregnancy study. The rearrangement joins TRBV7-9 to TRBJ2-7; TRBD1 might be the D (5 bases). The material was peripheral blood, obtained in the first trimester of pregnancy. The DNA for the CDR3 is TGTGCCAGCAGCTTATTCGGTCAGGGCCCTCGAACCTACGAGCAGTACTTC. This translates into CASSLFGQGPRTYEQYF.